These T cell receptor beta chains were read from a single sample in a study of shared clonotypes between healthy human individuals. Clones were sequenced by immunoSEQ multiplex PCR, and TCRdb holds only the in-frame ones, with some missing. The sample records approximately 1,000,000 clones, approximately 80% being singletons. What was sequenced was memory CD4+ T cells from PBMCs. The receptors were sampled from a man aged 18 to 30 in good health. Some clones in this sample may be carry-over from other donors' samples. The CDR3 runs from the conserved cysteine through the conserved F or W. D genes are given only for firm matches. A clone size is listed for some rows: how often the clone was seen (once, few, many), or a class if it is expanded.

cdr3_aa cdr3_nt d_call cdr3_length j_call v_call clone_size
CASSLGGADYGYTF TGCGCCAGCAGCTTGGGTGGCGCTGACTATGGCTACACCTTC . 14 TRBJ1-2 TRBV5-1 once
CASSLEGPGSGANVLTF TGTGCCAGCAGTTTAGAGGGGCCAGGGTCTGGGGCCAACGTCCTGACTTTC . 17 TRBJ2-6 TRBV27 once
CASSVSQGITDTQYF TGTGCCAGCAGTGTCTCACAGGGCATTACAGATACGCAGTATTTT . 15 TRBJ2-3 TRBV2 .
CASSSNRQGNEKLFF TGTGCCAGTAGTTCGAATCGTCAGGGAAATGAAAAACTGTTTTTT . 15 TRBJ1-4 TRBV19 .
CASSERREGAYEQYF TGTGCCAGCAGTGAGAGGCGGGAGGGGGCCTACGAGCAGTACTTC TRBD2 15 TRBJ2-7 TRBV6-1 few
CASSDGVIAYEQYF TGTGCCAGCAGTGACGGTGTCATCGCCTACGAGCAGTACTTC . 14 TRBJ2-7 TRBV6-4 .
CASSPGRSSEGYGYTF TGTGCCAGCTCCCCGGGACGCTCCTCCGAAGGCTATGGCTACACCTTC . 16 TRBJ1-2 TRBV18 .
CASGQGGDWPEAFF TGTGCCAGCGGGCAGGGGGGGGATTGGCCTGAAGCTTTCTTT TRBD1 14 TRBJ1-1 TRBV28 .
CASSQSQVPAGELFF TGCGCCAGCAGCCAATCACAGGTGCCGGCCGGGGAGCTGTTTTTT . 15 TRBJ2-2 TRBV4-3 .
CASSFQFGTEAFF TGTGCCAGCAGTTTCCAGTTCGGAACTGAAGCTTTCTTT . 13 TRBJ1-1 TRBV28 .
CASRPLGGGHYEQYF TGTGCCAGCAGGCCCCTAGGAGGGGGCCACTACGAGCAGTACTTC . 15 TRBJ2-7 TRBV28 .
CASSVTGDSGNTIYF TGCGCCAGCAGCGTAACAGGGGACTCTGGAAACACCATATATTTT TRBD1 15 TRBJ1-3 TRBV5-1 .
CASGLGRVGNSPLHF TGTGCCAGCGGCTTGGGCAGGGTGGGAAATTCACCCCTCCACTTT . 15 TRBJ1-6 TRBV2 .
CASSGLAGVRSGELFF TGTGCCAGCAGTGGGTTAGCGGGAGTTCGGTCCGGGGAGCTGTTTTTT TRBD2 16 TRBJ2-2 TRBV25-1 .
CASSLLAGGGSAGELFF TGTGCCAGCAGTTTACTGGCGGGAGGGGGTTCGGCCGGGGAGCTGTTTTTT TRBD2 17 TRBJ2-2 TRBV28 few
CASSNRGSWTDTQYF TGTGCCAGCAGCAACAGGGGAAGTTGGACAGATACGCAGTATTTT TRBD1 15 TRBJ2-3 TRBV6-6 .
CASSLIPGDTEAFF TGTGCCAGCAGCCTAATACCAGGGGACACTGAAGCTTTCTTT . 14 TRBJ1-1 TRBV6-6 .
CASSQDTNQPQHF TGTGCCAGCAGCCAAGATACCAATCAGCCCCAGCATTTT . 13 TRBJ1-5 TRBV4-2 .
CATSSLSGRAGETQYF TGTGCCACCAGCAGCCTTAGCGGGAGGGCAGGGGAGACCCAGTACTTC TRBD2 16 TRBJ2-5 TRBV15 .
CASNTKASRDRGNTIYF TGTGCCAGCAACACAAAAGCGTCCCGGGACAGGGGAAACACCATATATTTT TRBD1 17 TRBJ1-3 TRBV2 .
CASRVDTGELFF TGCGCCAGCAGGGTAGACACCGGGGAGCTGTTTTTT . 12 TRBJ2-2 TRBV5-1 .
CASSDLGTDTQYF TGTGCCAGCAGTGATCTGGGCACAGATACGCAGTATTTT . 13 TRBJ2-3 TRBV2 .
CSGQAANYGYTF TGCAGCGGACAGGCCGCTAACTATGGCTACACCTTC . 12 TRBJ1-2 TRBV29-1 few
CAWSVPPGVAGPTEETQYF TGTGCCTGGAGTGTTCCCCCTGGGGTAGCGGGGCCGACAGAAGAGACCCAGTACTTC TRBD2 19 TRBJ2-5 TRBV30 .
CASSLVWNQPQHF TGTGCCAGCAGCCTCGTGTGGAATCAGCCCCAGCATTTT . 13 TRBJ1-5 TRBV27 .
CASSPGSRRGYTF TGTGCCAGCAGCCCCGGATCTCGACGGGGCTACACCTTC . 13 TRBJ1-2 TRBV6-5 .
CASYRGRALRLATNEKLFF TGTGCCTCCTATAGGGGCAGGGCTCTTCGACTTGCAACTAATGAAAAACTGTTTTTT . 19 TRBJ1-4 TRBV7-8 .
CASSLRSYGYTF TGTGCCAGTAGTTTACGATCCTATGGCTACACCTTC . 12 TRBJ1-2 TRBV19 .
CASSLQDRDGLTAGANVLTF TGTGCCAGCAGCTTACAGGATCGGGACGGGTTGACTGCCGGGGCCAACGTCCTGACTTTC . 20 TRBJ2-6 TRBV7-7 .
CASRSRDF TGTGCCAGCAGGTCCCGGGACTTC . 8 TRBJ2-7 TRBV4-2 .
CASSTDPTDTQYF TGTGCCAGCTCCACGGACCCCACAGATACGCAGTATTTT . 13 TRBJ2-3 TRBV18 .
CASRIGLIQTEAFF TGTGCCAGCAGGATAGGGTTAATTCAAACTGAAGCTTTCTTT . 14 TRBJ1-1 TRBV2 .
CASSLGQGDWGYTF TGCGCCAGCAGCTTAGGCCAGGGTGATTGGGGCTACACCTTC . 14 TRBJ1-2 TRBV5-1 .
CASSLRGQIYNEQFF TGTGCCAGCAGCTTGAGGGGACAGATCTACAATGAGCAGTTCTTC TRBD1 15 TRBJ2-1 TRBV7-3 .
CASSVGGSGANVLTF TGTGCCAGCAGCGTAGGAGGCTCTGGGGCCAACGTCCTGACTTTC . 15 TRBJ2-6 TRBV9 .
CASSIPRDEKLFF TGTGCCAGTAGTATCCCCAGGGACGAAAAACTGTTTTTT . 13 TRBJ1-4 TRBV19 .
CASSPNRGGNEKLFF TGTGCCAGCAGTCCCAACAGGGGGGGCAATGAAAAACTGTTTTTT TRBD1 15 TRBJ1-4 TRBV28 many
CASSLQGASEVF TGTGCCAGCAGCTTACAGGGGGCCTCCGAGGTCTTT TRBD1 12 TRBJ1-1 TRBV7-9 .
CASSMKTADTEAFF TGTGCCAGCTCAATGAAAACGGCGGACACTGAAGCTTTCTTT . 14 TRBJ1-1 TRBV18 once